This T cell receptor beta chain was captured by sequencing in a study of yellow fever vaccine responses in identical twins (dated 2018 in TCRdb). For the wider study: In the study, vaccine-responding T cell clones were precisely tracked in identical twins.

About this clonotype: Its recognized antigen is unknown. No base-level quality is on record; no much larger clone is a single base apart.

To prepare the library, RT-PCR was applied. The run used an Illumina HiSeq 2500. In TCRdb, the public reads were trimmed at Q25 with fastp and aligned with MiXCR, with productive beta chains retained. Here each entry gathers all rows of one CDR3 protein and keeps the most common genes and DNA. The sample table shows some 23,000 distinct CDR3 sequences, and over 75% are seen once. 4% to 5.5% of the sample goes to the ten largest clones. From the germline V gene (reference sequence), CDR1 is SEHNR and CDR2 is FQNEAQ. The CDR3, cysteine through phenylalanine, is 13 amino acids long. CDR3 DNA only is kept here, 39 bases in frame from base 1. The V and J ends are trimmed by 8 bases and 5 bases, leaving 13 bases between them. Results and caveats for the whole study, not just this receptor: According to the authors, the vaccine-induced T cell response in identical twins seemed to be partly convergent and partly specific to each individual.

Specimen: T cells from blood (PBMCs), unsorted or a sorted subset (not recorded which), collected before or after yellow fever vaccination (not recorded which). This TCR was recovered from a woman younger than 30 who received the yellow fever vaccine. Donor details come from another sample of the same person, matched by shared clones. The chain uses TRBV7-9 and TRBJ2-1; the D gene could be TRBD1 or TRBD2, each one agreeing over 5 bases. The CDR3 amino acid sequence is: CASLLVGHNEQFF. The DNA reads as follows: TGTGCCAGCCTTCTAGTGGGACACAATGAGCAGTTCTTC.